The entry below gives a single T cell receptor beta chain sequence along with its context. As yet, its antigen is unknown. The data stem from a study of blood T cells in healthy people across ages. The ends were cut back, 6 bases at V and 2 bases at J, with 25 bases in the middle. The CDR3 runs to 18 residues. CDR1 is MNHEY and CDR2 is SMNVEV in the germline V gene (reference sequence). Using a J-beta primer mix together with a sample-barcoded 5' primer, a second PCR was run for roughly 7 to 11 cycles. MiXCR was run by TCRdb on the 5' RACE reads, yielding one entry per CDR3 protein. The table lists roughly 700,000 distinct CDR3 sequences, 49% of them singletons. Study-wide results and caveats: Diversity estimated from one million T cells was considered an underestimate.

This chain connects TRBV27 to TRBJ2-5, with a tentative D call TRBD1 (7 bases). Sequencing input: blood. This sequence was found in a woman in her sixties or seventies in good health. Written as DNA, the CDR3 is TGTGCCAGCAGCCTAAAGGGGCGGGACAGCACGCCTCAAGAGACCCAGTACTTC. Its protein product is CASSLKGRDSTPQETQYF.